The sequence of this T cell receptor beta chain was determined in a study of identical twins (dated by TCRdb to 2016 to 2017). Notes on the research overall: The study deep-sequenced TCR alpha and beta repertoires from monozygotic twins, unrelated adults of various ages and cord blood to test whether fetal clonotypes persist. To rule out contamination, replicate twin experiments were performed at different times with different library preparation protocols.

From its cysteine to its phenylalanine, the CDR3 spans 13 amino acids. The DNA shown is the 39-base CDR3, in frame from base 1. CDR1 DFQATT and CDR2 SNEGSKA are derived from the germline V gene (reference sequence). V and J lose 0 bases and 4 bases, and a span of 7 bases separates them. Library method: 5' RACE. The instrument was an Illumina HiSeq 2000. Template switching introduced a universal primer binding site; the final cDNA contained a unique molecular identifier, enabling accurate counting of TCR cDNA molecules. Specific primers in the conserved constant-segment region were used to synthesize first-strand cDNA for the TCR alpha and beta chains. Each cDNA library was double barcoded, with a SMART-Mk sample barcode plus Illumina barcodes, to control for contamination. TruSeq adapter sequences and Illumina sample barcodes were added in two successive PCR steps. TCR alpha and beta cDNA libraries were sequenced on the Illumina HiSeq platform with custom primers. The published analysis was carried out like this. MiGEC was used to process raw reads and extract unique molecular identifiers, and MiXCR was used to find CDR3 positions. For each individual, recombination models were inferred using an EM algorithm with the repgenHMM and IGoR tools. Shared clonotypes were analyzed with the tcR package in R, and sharing was normalized by the product of cloneset sizes. To study raw recombination without the effects of thymic and clonal selection, out-of-frame nonproductive sequences were analyzed. The public reads were reprocessed in TCRdb via fastp at Q25 and MiXCR, keeping in-frame beta chains. Entries that share a CDR3 protein sequence are merged under the most common genes and DNA. The authors' filters were not applied to this entry. The sample table records roughly 190,000 distinct CDR3 sequences; about 16% of these occur just once. Of the sample, around 40% falls within the top ten clones.

All donors were healthy Caucasians. Three pairs of female monozygotic twins, all aged roughly 18 to 29 years, made up the twin cohort. Positive isolation kits from Invitrogen were used to isolate the CD4+ and CD8+ T cell populations. Broad study findings and their caveats: Fewer insertions were carried by abundant cord blood beta clonotypes, a similar but weaker trend appeared in young adult naive repertoires, and no such trend appeared in memory repertoires. Compared with coincidental sharing between unrelated individuals, out-of-frame TCR alpha sequences shared between twins showed an excess of sequences with low generation probability. Because the same donors could not be followed over many years, the conclusions depended on cross-sectional statistical analysis. Zero-insertion analyses could be partly confounded by invariant T cells such as MAIT and iNKT, though diverse VJ usage argued against such confounding for most clonotypes. Out-of-frame TCR alpha sharing in monozygotic twins was systematically underestimated by recombination models, whereas sharing between unrelated individuals was in agreement with the recombination models. Excess twin sharing in beta out-of-frame sequences was weaker because fewer shared sequences lowered the signal-to-noise ratio.

This clonotype came up a few times. Its antigen has not been determined. No base quality information exists; no much larger clone differs at one position. The sample was also reused in another study, on T cells expressing NK-cell markers. The second paper states: About eight donors provided sorted CD3+CD56+NKG2C+, CD3+CD56+NKG2C- and CD3+CD56-NKG2C+ T-cell subsets, whose TCR beta-chain repertoires were profiled. Among the eight sequenced donors, seven were HCMV-seropositive and one was HCMV-seronegative. To restrict sorting to alphabetaTCR-expressing T cells, an anti-gammadeltaTCR antibody was added in several experiments. In more than 5 donors, the dominant CD3+CD56+NKG2C+ clonotypes were found to rank among the top 10 CD8+ clonotypes and to make up 1.0-7.0% of CD8+ T cells. Those dominant clonotypes were again the most abundant among CD3+CD56-NKG2C+ cells in several donors, at roughly 28.3-65%. Whether the expanded NKG2C-expressing T cell clones were specific for HCMV antigens was left unclear. The study sequenced eight donors, all healthy volunteers chosen at random: three men and five women. HCMV serostatus was determined by detecting HCMV-specific IgG in serum with a commercial ELISA kit. MIGEC was used to demultiplex reads and group reads by UMI, and MiTCR was used to assemble and quantify clonotypes. Only TCR cDNA sequences supported by at least two reads were kept to exclude erroneous sequences. The tcR package was used for downstream repertoire analysis, with clonotypes matched between fractions based on CDR3 nucleotide sequence plus V segment. Antigen specificity was annotated against VDJdb with VDJmatch, allowing one amino acid substitution in CDR3.

The receptor was derived from a woman between 18 and 30 years old in good health. The sequence is built from TRBV20-1 and TRBJ2-1; the D gene lacks a confident call. The sample comprised CD8+ T cells sorted from blood. The CDR3 here reads CSAREALYNEQFF. DNA sequence: TGCAGTGCTAGAGAGGCCCTTTACAATGAGCAGTTCTTC.